Sequencing of this T cell receptor beta chain was carried out in a study of response to subunit inactivated influenza vaccine. Overall study results and limits: Researchers suggested that each seasonal influenza vaccination recruits few new T cells.

There are 16 residues in the CDR3. Germline V CDR1 and CDR2: DFQATT, SNEGSKA (reference sequence). V was cut by 2 bases and J by 3 bases, with 17 bases left in between. The sample holds many counts of this clonotype. Its antigen is unidentified. TCRdb processed the RT-PCR reads anew with MiXCR; each CDR3 protein has one entry. The sample lists about 520,000 distinct CDR3 sequences; approximately 7.2% were seen once. The rearrangement joins TRBV20-1 to TRBJ1-5; no definite D call. This TCR derives from a man between 50 and 75 years old who received an inactivated influenza vaccine. The specimen comprised PBMCs from blood, sampled roughly 24 months after vaccination. In DNA, the CDR3 is TGCAGTGCTAGACGCCTGGGTGGCGACGACAATCAGCCCCAGCATTTT. Protein sequence: CSARRLGGDDNQPQHF.